This TCR beta chain was recorded in a study of response to subunit inactivated influenza vaccine. This clonotype was observed a handful of times. The CDR3 is 19 residues long. Germline assignment: CDR1 MNHEY and CDR2 SVGAGI. Unmatched junction bases numbered 8, after V lost 0 bases and J lost 6 bases. TCRdb re-called the RT-PCR reads with MiXCR, one entry per CDR3 protein. The sample consists of around 200,000 distinct CDR3 sequences, 12% of them appearing once. These data are also associated with another study on T cells expressing NK-cell markers. This second study says: With UMIs, 5'RACE template switching was used to make TCR beta cDNA. There remained a lack of clarity about HCMV specificity of expanded NKG2C+ T cell clones.

The chain joins TRBV6-5 to TRBJ2-1; 16 bases fit TRBD2. This receptor was identified in a man in his forties or fifties who received an inactivated influenza vaccine. The sequencing used CD8+ T cells sorted from PBMCs, collected 12 days after vaccination. CDR3 nucleotide sequence: TGTGCCAGCAGTTACTCTCCGGGACTAGCGGGGGGGACCCCCAATGAGCAGTTCTTC. Its protein is CASSYSPGLAGGTPNEQFF.